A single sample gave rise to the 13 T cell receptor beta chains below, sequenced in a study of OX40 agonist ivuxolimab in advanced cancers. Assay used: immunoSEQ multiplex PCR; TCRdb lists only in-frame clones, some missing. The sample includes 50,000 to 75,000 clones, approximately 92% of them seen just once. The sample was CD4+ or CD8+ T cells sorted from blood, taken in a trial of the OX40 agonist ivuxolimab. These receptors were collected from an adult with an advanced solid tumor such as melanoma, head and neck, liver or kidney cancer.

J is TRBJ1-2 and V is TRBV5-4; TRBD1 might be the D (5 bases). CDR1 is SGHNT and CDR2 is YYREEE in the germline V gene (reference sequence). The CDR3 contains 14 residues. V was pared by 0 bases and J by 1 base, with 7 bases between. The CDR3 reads CASSLGQGNYGYTF. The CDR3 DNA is TGTGCCAGCAGCTTGGGCCAGGGTAACTATGGCTACACCTTC.

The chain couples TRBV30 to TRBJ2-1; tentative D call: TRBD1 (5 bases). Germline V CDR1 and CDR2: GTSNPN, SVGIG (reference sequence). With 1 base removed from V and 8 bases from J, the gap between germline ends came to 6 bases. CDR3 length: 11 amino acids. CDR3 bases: TGTGCCTGGAGTGCCAGGGATGAGCAGTTCTTC. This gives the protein CAWSARDEQFF.

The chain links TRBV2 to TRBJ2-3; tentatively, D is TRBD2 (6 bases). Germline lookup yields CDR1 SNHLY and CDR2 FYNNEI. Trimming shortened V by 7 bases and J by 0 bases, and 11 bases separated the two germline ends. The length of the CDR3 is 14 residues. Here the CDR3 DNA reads TGTGCCAGCAAGCGGGCCCATAGCACAGATACGCAGTATTTT. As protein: CASKRAHSTDTQYF. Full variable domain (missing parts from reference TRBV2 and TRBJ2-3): EPEVTQTPSHQVTQMGQEVILRCVPISNHLYFYWYRQILGQKVEFLVSFYNNEISEKSEIFDDQFSVERPDGSNFTLKIRSTKLEDSAMYFCASKRAHSTDTQYFGPGTRLTVL.

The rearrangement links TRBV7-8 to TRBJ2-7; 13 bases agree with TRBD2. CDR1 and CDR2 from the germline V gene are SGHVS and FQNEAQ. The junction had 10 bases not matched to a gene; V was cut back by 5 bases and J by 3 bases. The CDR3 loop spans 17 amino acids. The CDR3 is CASSPGTSGEYYYEQYF. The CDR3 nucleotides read TGTGCCAGCAGCCCCGGGACTAGCGGGGAATACTACTACGAGCAGTACTTC.

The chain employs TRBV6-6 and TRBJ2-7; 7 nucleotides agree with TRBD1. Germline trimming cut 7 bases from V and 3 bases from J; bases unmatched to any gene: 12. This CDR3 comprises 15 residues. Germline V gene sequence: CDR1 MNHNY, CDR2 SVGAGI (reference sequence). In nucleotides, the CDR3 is TGTGCCAGCACCTTGGATCATGGGGACAGCTACGAGCAGTACTTC. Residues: CASTLDHGDSYEQYF.

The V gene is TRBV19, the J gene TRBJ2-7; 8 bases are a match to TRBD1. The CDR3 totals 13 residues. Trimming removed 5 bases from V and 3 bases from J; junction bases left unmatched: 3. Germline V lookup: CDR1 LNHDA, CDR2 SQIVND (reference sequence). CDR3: CASSDGTGYEQYF. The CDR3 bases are TGTGCCAGTAGTGACGGGACAGGCTACGAGCAGTACTTC.

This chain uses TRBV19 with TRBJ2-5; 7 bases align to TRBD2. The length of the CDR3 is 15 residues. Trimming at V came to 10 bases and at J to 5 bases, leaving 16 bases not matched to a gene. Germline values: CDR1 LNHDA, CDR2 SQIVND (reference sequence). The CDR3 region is CATAPGLTLWETQYF. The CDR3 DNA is TGTGCCACTGCCCCGGGACTAACCCTCTGGGAGACCCAGTACTTC.

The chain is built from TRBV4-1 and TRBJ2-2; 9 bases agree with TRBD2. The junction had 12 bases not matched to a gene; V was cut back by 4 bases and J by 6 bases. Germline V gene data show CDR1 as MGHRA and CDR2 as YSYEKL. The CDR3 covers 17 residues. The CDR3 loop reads CASSRLAAGGRAGELFF. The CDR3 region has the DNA TGCGCCAGCAGCCGCCTAGCAGCGGGGGGTCGCGCCGGGGAGCTGTTTTTT.

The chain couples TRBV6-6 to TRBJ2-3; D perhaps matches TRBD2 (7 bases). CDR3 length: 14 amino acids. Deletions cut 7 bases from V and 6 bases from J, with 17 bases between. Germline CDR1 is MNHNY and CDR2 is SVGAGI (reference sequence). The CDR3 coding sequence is TGTGCCAGCACGGCCGGGGGGCCGTGGGATACGCAGTATTTT. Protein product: CASTAGGPWDTQYF.

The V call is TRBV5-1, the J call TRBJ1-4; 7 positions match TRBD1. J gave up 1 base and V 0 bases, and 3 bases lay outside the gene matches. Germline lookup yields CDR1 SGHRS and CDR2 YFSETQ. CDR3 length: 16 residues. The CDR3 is CASSLGQGRTNEKLFF. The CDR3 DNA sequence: TGCGCCAGCAGCTTGGGACAGGGAAGAACTAATGAAAAACTGTTTTTT.

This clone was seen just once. CDR3 DNA: TGTGCCAGCAGTTACTCCCGCGGGCGGGGTGAGCAGTTCTTC. As protein: CASSYSRGRGEQFF. The gene calls are TRBV6-5 and TRBJ2-1; D may be TRBD2 (6 bases). The CDR3 extends over 14 amino acids. The V end was cut by 0 bases, the J end by 9 bases, with 12 bases between. Germline V gives CDR1 MNHEY, CDR2 SVGAGI.

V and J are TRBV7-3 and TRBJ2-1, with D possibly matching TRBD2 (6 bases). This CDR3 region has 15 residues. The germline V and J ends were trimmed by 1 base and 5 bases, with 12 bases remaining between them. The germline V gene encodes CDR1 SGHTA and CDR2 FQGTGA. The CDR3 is CASSLNGGANNEQFF. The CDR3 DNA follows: TGTGCCAGCAGCTTAAACGGGGGAGCTAACAATGAGCAGTTCTTC.

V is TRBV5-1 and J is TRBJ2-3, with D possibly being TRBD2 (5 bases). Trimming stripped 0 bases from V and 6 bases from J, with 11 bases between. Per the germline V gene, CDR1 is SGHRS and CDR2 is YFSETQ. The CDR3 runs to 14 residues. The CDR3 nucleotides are TGCGCCAGCAGCTTGGGGAGGTCATCGGATACGCAGTATTTT. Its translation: CASSLGRSSDTQYF.